This T cell receptor beta chain was sequenced for a study of T cell responses to AZD1222 COVID-19 vaccine. Study outcomes and limitations: Clonal diversity was possibly underestimated, and white British individuals and females predominated among donors. Baseline seropositives among AZD1222 recipients totaled only 6 or 7.

Repertoires were generated with immunoSEQ multiplex PCR, while TCRdb's copy carries only in-frame clones and drops some. The repertoire holds approximately 84,000 clones, with more than 80% as singletons. This clone was detected once. Its antigen is not identified. This CDR3 is built from 16 residues. CDR1 KGHDR and CDR2 SFDVKD come from the germline V gene. V lost 0 bases to trimming and J lost 3 bases, with 14 bases between them. The V and J genes are TRBV24-1 and TRBJ2-7; possibly TRBD2 for D (5 bases). Sequencing was performed on peripheral blood, taken 28 days after the second AZD1222 dose. The sequence was obtained from an adult who received the AZD1222 COVID-19 vaccine. The CDR3 region is CATSDLHTIGVYEQYF. The CDR3 DNA reads TGTGCCACCAGTGATTTGCATACGATCGGGGTCTACGAGCAGTACTTC.